Sequencing of this T cell receptor beta chain was carried out in a study of cytomegalovirus exposure and HLA in healthy donors. Broader study findings: In a later analysis, roughly 17,000 TCR beta sequences were associated with HLA alleles at 0.05 false discovery rate. The listing of 150 to 200 TCR beta chains classed them as cytomegalovirus-associated. It was likely that a cluster of highly shared sequence variants was a sequencing artifact.

PCR involved 60 Vbeta and 13 Jbeta primers. The assay was immunoSEQ multiplex PCR, and TCRdb's table has in-frame clones only and misses some. Of about 110,000 clones listed, roughly 82% are singletons. Worth noting for this clone: Its specificity is not known.

Germline V gene data show CDR1 as MNHNS and CDR2 as SASEGT. This CDR3 contains 12 residues. V was pared by 8 bases and J by 3 bases, with 9 bases between. This sequence was found in a young man in good health and CMV-seropositive. The sequenced sample was PBMCs. The chain has TRBV6-1 and TRBJ2-3; weak D call: TRBD1 (5 bases). This CDR3 is CASPKGTDTQYF. The CDR3 DNA reads as TGTGCCAGCCCCAAGGGGACAGATACGCAGTATTTT.